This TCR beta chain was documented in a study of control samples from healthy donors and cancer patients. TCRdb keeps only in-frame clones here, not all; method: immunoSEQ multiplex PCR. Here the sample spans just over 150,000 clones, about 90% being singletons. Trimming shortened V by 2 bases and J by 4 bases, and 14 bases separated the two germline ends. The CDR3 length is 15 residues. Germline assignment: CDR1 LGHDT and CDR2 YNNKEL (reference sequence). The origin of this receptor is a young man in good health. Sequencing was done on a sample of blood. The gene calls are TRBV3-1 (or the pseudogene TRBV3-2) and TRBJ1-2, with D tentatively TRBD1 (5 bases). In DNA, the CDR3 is TGTGCCAGCAGCCAACCAGGAGGCGGGACCTATGGCTACACCTTC. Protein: CASSQPGGGTYGYTF.